This TCR beta chain comes out of a study of CD8+CD57+ T cells in acquired aplastic anemia. At the level of the study: Recorded DNA amounts for sorted CD4+ and CD8+ cells had an average of approximately 3 ug. Points from the study as a whole: Significance was not reached for CD8+ Simpson's diversity between patients and controls.

Both TCR beta VDJ combination and CDR3 sequence profiling were carried out. Genomic DNA was the template for this profiling. MiXCR, applied by TCRdb to the reads, yields one record per CDR3 protein. The sample contains about 150,000 distinct CDR3 sequences, around half of which appear only once. Trimming took off 7 bases at V and 4 bases at J, with 8 bases between the two ends. Germline CDR1 and CDR2: LNHDA and SQIVND (reference sequence). This CDR3 has 12 residues. CD8+CD57+ cell expansion, shown by flow cytometry, had occurred in the patients selected for sequencing. Among the patients, all had severe acquired aplastic anemia. Patients were therapy-naive when their blood was sampled. A remark on this clonotype: Its specificity is not known.

Sequencing input: sorted CD4+, CD8+, or CD8+CD57+ T cells (not recorded which) from PBMCs. This TCR was recovered from a human donor with aplastic anemia. This chain uses TRBV19 with TRBJ1-5; D remains unclear. The DNA of the CDR3 is TGTGCCAGTAAGGACGGTAATCAGCCCCAGCATTTT. Residues: CASKDGNQPQHF.